The rows below give T cell receptor beta chains drawn from one sample of a study of cytomegalovirus exposure and HLA in healthy donors. TCRdb keeps only in-frame clones here, not all; method: immunoSEQ multiplex PCR. The sample has 97,000 or so clones; less than 9.5% are singletons. The source material was PBMCs. All receptors derive from a man aged 45 to 65 in good health and CMV-seropositive. CDR3s include the opening cysteine and the closing phenylalanine or tryptophan. D genes are given only for firm matches. A row's size may be missing; if present it is once, few, many or a size class.

d_gene: .
v_gene: TRBV7-2
abundance: few
j_gene: TRBJ2-1
CDR3aa: CASSLEGGNEQFF
CDR3nt: TGTGCCAGCAGCTTAGAAGGGGGCAATGAGCAGTTCTTC

d_gene: TRBD2
v_gene: TRBV11-2
abundance: .
j_gene: TRBJ2-5
CDR3aa: CASSLDPGGPRGKTQYF
CDR3nt: TGTGCCAGCAGCTTAGATCCGGGAGGGCCTAGAGGGAAGACCCAGTACTTC

d_gene: .
v_gene: TRBV5-1
abundance: .
j_gene: TRBJ1-5
CDR3aa: CASSLDSYQPQHF
CDR3nt: TGCGCCAGCAGCTTGGACAGCTATCAGCCCCAGCATTTT

d_gene: TRBD2
v_gene: TRBV29-1
abundance: .
j_gene: TRBJ2-5
CDR3aa: CSVEDLGGIETQYF
CDR3nt: TGCAGCGTTGAAGATCTCGGGGGGATCGAGACCCAGTACTTC

d_gene: TRBD2
v_gene: TRBV30
abundance: few
j_gene: TRBJ2-7
CDR3aa: CAWSASGSSYEQYF
CDR3nt: TGTGCCTGGAGTGCTAGCGGGAGTTCCTACGAGCAGTACTTC

d_gene: TRBD1
v_gene: TRBV5-1
abundance: .
j_gene: TRBJ1-1
CDR3aa: CASSLGDRGGNTEAFF
CDR3nt: TGCGCCAGCAGCTTGGGGGACAGGGGCGGAAACACTGAAGCTTTCTTT

d_gene: TRBD2
v_gene: TRBV5-5
abundance: many
j_gene: TRBJ2-7
CDR3aa: CASSAGRARYEQYF
CDR3nt: TGTGCCAGCAGCGCCGGGAGGGCCCGGTACGAGCAGTACTTC

d_gene: .
v_gene: TRBV5-1
abundance: few
j_gene: TRBJ2-7
CDR3aa: CASSLVASYNEQYF
CDR3nt: TGCGCCAGCAGCTTGGTCGCTAGTTACAACGAGCAGTACTTC

d_gene: .
v_gene: TRBV6-4
abundance: few
j_gene: TRBJ1-5
CDR3aa: CASSPEINQPQHF
CDR3nt: TGTGCCAGCAGTCCCGAGATTAATCAGCCCCAGCATTTT

d_gene: TRBD2
v_gene: TRBV7-8
abundance: few
j_gene: TRBJ2-3
CDR3aa: CASSLRGGGIDTQYF
CDR3nt: TGTGCCAGCAGCTTAAGAGGCGGGGGGATAGATACGCAGTATTTT

d_gene: .
v_gene: TRBV5-4
abundance: few
j_gene: TRBJ1-1
CDR3aa: CASSFQGGGRTEAFF
CDR3nt: TGTGCCAGCAGCTTTCAGGGCGGGGGGAGAACTGAAGCTTTCTTT

d_gene: .
v_gene: TRBV5-6
abundance: few
j_gene: TRBJ2-5
CDR3aa: CASSYPNEAGETQYF
CDR3nt: TGTGCCAGCAGCTATCCAAATGAGGCCGGTGAGACCCAGTACTTC

d_gene: .
v_gene: TRBV29-1
abundance: .
j_gene: TRBJ1-2
CDR3aa: CSVVLGGVTRSGYTF
CDR3nt: TGCAGCGTTGTGCTGGGGGGGGTCACTAGGTCTGGCTACACCTTC

d_gene: TRBD1
v_gene: TRBV19
abundance: few
j_gene: TRBJ1-2
CDR3aa: CASSIRDSYYGYTF
CDR3nt: TGTGCCAGTAGTATCCGGGACAGCTACTATGGCTACACCTTC

d_gene: TRBD2
v_gene: TRBV7-3
abundance: many
j_gene: TRBJ2-3
CDR3aa: CASSLTGTSGSRDTQYF
CDR3nt: TGTGCCAGCAGCCTTACCGGGACTAGCGGGAGTAGGGATACGCAGTATTTT

d_gene: TRBD1
v_gene: TRBV27
abundance: .
j_gene: TRBJ1-5
CDR3aa: CASSFRQGNQPQHF
CDR3nt: TGTGCCAGCAGTTTCAGACAGGGTAATCAGCCCCAGCATTTT

d_gene: .
v_gene: TRBV29-1
abundance: .
j_gene: TRBJ1-1
CDR3aa: CSVEMNTEAFF
CDR3nt: TGCAGCGTGGAGATGAACACTGAAGCTTTCTTT

d_gene: .
v_gene: TRBV29-1
abundance: .
j_gene: TRBJ2-3
CDR3aa: CSVEGRANTDTQYF
CDR3nt: TGCAGCGTTGAAGGGAGGGCCAACACAGATACGCAGTATTTT

d_gene: .
v_gene: TRBV27
abundance: .
j_gene: TRBJ1-5
CDR3aa: CASKRGNQPQHF
CDR3nt: TGTGCCAGCAAACGCGGGAATCAGCCCCAGCATTTT

d_gene: .
v_gene: TRBV11-2
abundance: many
j_gene: TRBJ1-1
CDR3aa: CASSPSRGMNTEAFF
CDR3nt: TGTGCCAGCAGCCCCAGTAGGGGTATGAACACTGAAGCTTTCTTT

d_gene: .
v_gene: TRBV7-2
abundance: few
j_gene: TRBJ1-5
CDR3aa: CASSKQGFNQPQHF
CDR3nt: TGTGCCAGCAGCAAACAGGGCTTCAATCAGCCCCAGCATTTT

d_gene: TRBD2
v_gene: TRBV29-1
abundance: few
j_gene: TRBJ2-3
CDR3aa: CSVAGGPSNTDTQYF
CDR3nt: TGCAGCGTCGCGGGAGGCCCCTCAAACACAGATACGCAGTATTTT

d_gene: TRBD2
v_gene: TRBV7-9
abundance: few
j_gene: TRBJ2-5
CDR3aa: CASSPWTSGIETQYF
CDR3nt: TGTGCCAGCAGCCCCTGGACTAGCGGGATAGAGACCCAGTACTTC

d_gene: .
v_gene: TRBV12-2
abundance: .
j_gene: TRBJ1-2
CDR3aa: CASRQQGNSGYTF
CDR3nt: TGTGCAAGTCGACAACAGGGAAACAGTGGCTACACCTTC

d_gene: .
v_gene: TRBV2
abundance: .
j_gene: TRBJ2-1
CDR3aa: CASSEGVLASEQFF
CDR3nt: TGTGCCAGCAGTGAAGGAGTGCTAGCGAGTGAGCAGTTCTTC

d_gene: TRBD1
v_gene: TRBV18
abundance: .
j_gene: TRBJ2-7
CDR3aa: CASSPPGTGGEQYF
CDR3nt: TGTGCCAGCTCACCGCCTGGGACAGGGGGCGAGCAGTACTTC

d_gene: .
v_gene: TRBV9
abundance: few
j_gene: TRBJ1-3
CDR3aa: CASSVDAAYSGNTIYF
CDR3nt: TGTGCCAGCAGCGTAGACGCAGCGTACTCTGGAAACACCATATATTTT

d_gene: TRBD1
v_gene: TRBV6-1
abundance: few
j_gene: TRBJ1-6
CDR3aa: CASSTGDNSPLHF
CDR3nt: TGTGCCAGCAGTACAGGGGACAATTCACCCCTCCACTTT

d_gene: TRBD2
v_gene: TRBV4-2
abundance: .
j_gene: TRBJ2-7
CDR3aa: CASSHGREGFYEQYF
CDR3nt: TGTGCCAGCAGCCATGGCAGGGAGGGATTTTACGAGCAGTACTTC

d_gene: .
v_gene: TRBV7-9
abundance: few
j_gene: TRBJ2-5
CDR3aa: CASSYGLNQETQYF
CDR3nt: TGTGCCAGCAGCTACGGACTAAACCAAGAGACCCAGTACTTC

d_gene: TRBD1
v_gene: TRBV28
abundance: .
j_gene: TRBJ1-2
CDR3aa: CASSLAGGNGYTF
CDR3nt: TGTGCCAGCAGTTTGGCAGGGGGCAATGGCTACACCTTC

d_gene: .
v_gene: TRBV28
abundance: .
j_gene: TRBJ1-5
CDR3aa: CASISDGNQPQHF
CDR3nt: TGTGCCAGCATAAGCGACGGAAATCAGCCCCAGCATTTT

d_gene: TRBD2
v_gene: TRBV7-9
abundance: many
j_gene: TRBJ2-1
CDR3aa: CASSLEAGGRDEQFF
CDR3nt: TGTGCCAGCAGCTTAGAAGCGGGAGGGAGGGATGAGCAGTTCTTC

d_gene: .
v_gene: TRBV5-4
abundance: .
j_gene: TRBJ2-1
CDR3aa: CASSPVGVNEQFF
CDR3nt: TGTGCCAGCAGCCCGGTCGGGGTCAATGAGCAGTTCTTC

d_gene: TRBD1
v_gene: TRBV6-6
abundance: .
j_gene: TRBJ1-4
CDR3aa: CASSPQGRIGEKLFF
CDR3nt: TGTGCCAGCAGCCCACAGGGGAGGATTGGGGAAAAACTGTTTTTT

d_gene: .
v_gene: TRBV2
abundance: .
j_gene: TRBJ1-6
CDR3aa: CASSEESSYNSPLHF
CDR3nt: TGTGCCAGCAGTGAGGAGAGCTCCTATAATTCACCCCTCCACTTT

d_gene: TRBD2
v_gene: TRBV7-9
abundance: few
j_gene: TRBJ2-5
CDR3aa: CASSLGSGSTETQYF
CDR3nt: TGTGCCAGCAGCTTAGGTAGCGGGAGCACAGAGACCCAGTACTTC

d_gene: .
v_gene: TRBV5-5
abundance: few
j_gene: TRBJ1-3
CDR3aa: CASSLAGQGQGNTIYF
CDR3nt: TGTGCCAGCAGCTTGGCCGGGCAGGGTCAAGGAAACACCATATATTTT

d_gene: .
v_gene: TRBV5-1
abundance: .
j_gene: TRBJ2-3
CDR3aa: CASSLYQGTQYF
CDR3nt: TGCGCCAGCAGCTTGTATCAGGGTACGCAGTATTTT

d_gene: TRBD2
v_gene: TRBV7-7
abundance: .
j_gene: TRBJ2-5
CDR3aa: CASSLDPGGQETQYF
CDR3nt: TGTGCTAGCAGCTTAGATCCGGGGGGCCAAGAGACCCAGTACTTC

d_gene: .
v_gene: TRBV6-1
abundance: .
j_gene: TRBJ1-4
CDR3aa: CASSEAGGAVEKLFF
CDR3nt: TGTGCCAGCAGTGAAGCAGGGGGGGCGGTCGAAAAACTGTTTTTT

d_gene: TRBD2
v_gene: TRBV6-6
abundance: medium-sized
j_gene: TRBJ2-3
CDR3aa: CASSSLAGRADTQYF
CDR3nt: TGTGCCAGCAGTTCCCTAGCGGGAAGGGCAGATACGCAGTATTTT

d_gene: TRBD2
v_gene: TRBV27
abundance: .
j_gene: TRBJ2-1
CDR3aa: CASRLGLAVSYNEQFF
CDR3nt: TGTGCCAGCAGACTAGGACTAGCGGTCTCCTACAATGAGCAGTTCTTC

d_gene: .
v_gene: TRBV6-5
abundance: .
j_gene: TRBJ2-3
CDR3aa: CASMNPGGTDTQYF
CDR3nt: TGTGCCAGCATGAATCCCGGGGGAACAGATACGCAGTATTTT

d_gene: .
v_gene: TRBV30
abundance: few
j_gene: TRBJ1-5
CDR3aa: CAWARSNQPQHF
CDR3nt: TGTGCCTGGGCCCGGTCGAATCAGCCCCAGCATTTT

d_gene: TRBD2
v_gene: TRBV6-6
abundance: .
j_gene: TRBJ2-1
CDR3aa: CASSPGGVSYNEQFF
CDR3nt: TGTGCCAGCAGCCCGGGAGGAGTATCCTACAATGAGCAGTTCTTC

d_gene: TRBD1
v_gene: TRBV7-8
abundance: .
j_gene: TRBJ2-3
CDR3aa: CASSPGQGLSITDTQYF
CDR3nt: TGTGCCAGCAGCCCTGGACAGGGGTTAAGTATAACAGATACGCAGTATTTT

d_gene: TRBD1
v_gene: TRBV11-3
abundance: many
j_gene: TRBJ2-5
CDR3aa: CASSLGAGQGQETQYF
CDR3nt: TGTGCCAGCAGCTTAGGCGCCGGACAGGGTCAAGAGACCCAGTACTTC

d_gene: TRBD2
v_gene: TRBV4-1
abundance: .
j_gene: TRBJ2-5
CDR3aa: CASSPFWPWRERETQYF
CDR3nt: TGCGCCAGCAGCCCTTTTTGGCCCTGGCGGGAGCGGGAGACCCAGTACTTC

d_gene: .
v_gene: TRBV29-1
abundance: few
j_gene: TRBJ2-5
CDR3aa: CSSKDWGRGSAETQYF
CDR3nt: TGCAGCTCCAAAGACTGGGGACGGGGGTCGGCGGAGACCCAGTACTTC

d_gene: TRBD1
v_gene: TRBV9
abundance: few
j_gene: TRBJ2-1
CDR3aa: CASSGTGTGVNEQFF
CDR3nt: TGTGCCAGCAGCGGCACCGGGACAGGGGTGAATGAGCAGTTCTTC

d_gene: TRBD2
v_gene: TRBV6-5
abundance: .
j_gene: TRBJ2-2
CDR3aa: CASRRTSGRSGELFF
CDR3nt: TGTGCCAGCAGGCGGACTAGCGGGAGGTCCGGGGAGCTGTTTTTT

d_gene: .
v_gene: TRBV4-2
abundance: few
j_gene: TRBJ1-1
CDR3aa: CASSRLYGQGSLNTEAFF
CDR3nt: TGTGCCAGCAGCCGGCTGTACGGGCAGGGATCCCTGAACACTGAAGCTTTCTTT

d_gene: TRBD2
v_gene: TRBV4-2
abundance: .
j_gene: TRBJ2-3
CDR3aa: CASSQDWREVSNTQYF
CDR3nt: TGTGCCAGCAGCCAAGATTGGCGGGAGGTCAGTAATACGCAGTATTTT

d_gene: TRBD2
v_gene: TRBV5-6
abundance: .
j_gene: TRBJ2-7
CDR3aa: CASSLMLAGDENYEQYF
CDR3nt: TGTGCCAGCAGCTTGATGCTAGCGGGAGATGAGAACTACGAGCAGTACTTC

d_gene: TRBD1
v_gene: TRBV28
abundance: many
j_gene: TRBJ1-3
CDR3aa: CASSSAGTGTNTIYF
CDR3nt: TGTGCCAGCAGTTCCGCCGGGACAGGGACAAACACCATATATTTT

d_gene: TRBD1
v_gene: TRBV5-1
abundance: .
j_gene: TRBJ1-2
CDR3aa: CASSSNRGSTYGYTF
CDR3nt: TGCGCCAGCAGCTCTAACAGGGGTTCCACCTATGGCTACACCTTC

d_gene: .
v_gene: TRBV7-2
abundance: once
j_gene: TRBJ2-7
CDR3aa: CASSFEFSYEQYF
CDR3nt: TGTGCCAGCAGCTTTGAGTTCTCCTACGAGCAGTACTTC

d_gene: TRBD2
v_gene: TRBV6-1
abundance: .
j_gene: TRBJ2-3
CDR3aa: CASSVRLAGGVGDTQYF
CDR3nt: TGTGCCAGCAGTGTGAGACTAGCGGGAGGTGTGGGAGATACGCAGTATTTT

d_gene: .
v_gene: TRBV4-1
abundance: few
j_gene: TRBJ1-3
CDR3aa: CASSQGAGGNTIYF
CDR3nt: TGCGCCAGCAGCCAAGGGGCGGGAGGAAACACCATATATTTT